The TCR beta chain under discussion was sequenced for a study of T cells in women clearing cervical HPV infection. About the research overall: Case blood drawn at lesion detection; control blood after infection cleared. For cases, blood was sampled a median approximately 150 days after lesion detection, interquartile range roughly 80 to 220 days. Study-wide findings and caveats: CIN3+ cases had significantly higher TCR richness than controls; evenness did not differ. Unknown T-cell numbers per sample may underlie the richness differences.

Looked up from germline, CDR1 is LNHDA and CDR2 is SQIVND (reference sequence). The CDR3 is 13 amino acids. V dropped 4 bases and J dropped 2 bases, with 7 bases sitting between them. Clones were sequenced by immunoSEQ multiplex PCR, and TCRdb holds only the in-frame ones, with some missing. This table holds 25,000 to 35,000 clones. Comment on this clone: Its antigen remains unknown. The read is 3 residues too short to cover the CDR3 end, so that end is filled in from the germline J gene.

This receptor was identified in a woman between 18 and 69 years old with a cervical HPV16 infection that either progressed to CIN3+ or cleared (not recorded which). Sequenced input: blood buffy coat. This chain uses TRBV19 with TRBJ2-3; possibly TRBD1 for D (6 bases). The CDR3 here is CASSNRVTDTQYF. The part of the CDR3 DNA that was read is TGTGCCAGTAGTAACAGGGTCACAGATACG.